These 17 T cell receptor beta chains share one sample of origin, sequenced in a study of breast tumors, draining lymph nodes, adjacent tissues. The lymph nodes were axillary draining lymph nodes from breast cancer patients. TCRdb independently ran MiXCR on the multiplex PCR reads; one entry per CDR3 protein. The data show about 230,000 distinct CDR3 sequences, less than 40% seen once. Material for sequencing was axillary lymph node tissue. The source is a female donor with breast cancer. Some clones in this sample may be carry-over from other donors' samples.

This clonotype occurred many times. The chain uses TRBV24-1 and TRBJ2-6; D may match TRBD1 or TRBD2 (5 bases each). This CDR3 region has 16 residues. Per germline, CDR1 KGHDR and CDR2 SFDVKD. V was pared by 4 bases and J by 4 bases, with 13 bases between. The CDR3 loop reads CATSDQGRAGANVLTF. The CDR3 nucleotides read TGTGCCACCAGTGACCAGGGACGGGCAGGGGCCAACGTCCTGACTTTC.

As to this clonotype: This may come from a read error, since a much larger clone is one base off. The chain couples TRBV24-1 to TRBJ2-2; D perhaps matches TRBD1 (6 bases). The CDR3 covers 16 residues. Germline CDR1 is KGHDR and CDR2 is SFDVKD. The V gene lost 3 bases and the J gene lost 3 bases, with 13 bases spanning the gap. As DNA, the CDR3 is TGTGCCACCAGTGATCTTGGGACAACGGACACCGGGGAGCTGTTTTTT. Translated: CATSDLGTTDTGELFF.

The table lists this clonotype with a count of one. The V and J genes are TRBV2 and TRBJ2-7; 14 bases align to TRBD2. The CDR3 loop spans 16 amino acids. Germline trimming cut 6 bases from V and 2 bases from J; bases unmatched to any gene: 6. The germline gives CDR1 SNHLY, CDR2 FYNNEI. The CDR3 DNA reads as TGTGCCAGCAGGGGGACTAGCGGGAGATCCCCCTACGAGCAGTACTTC. Its protein is CASRGTSGRSPYEQYF.

This clonotype was recorded only once. This CDR3 reads CATSRFGQAGGYNEQFF. In DNA form, the CDR3 reads TGTGCCACCAGCAGGTTTGGGCAAGCGGGAGGTTACAATGAGCAGTTCTTC. The chain employs TRBV24-1 and TRBJ2-1, with 9 bases matching TRBD2. Losses at the gene ends were 7 bases for V and 4 bases for J; bases not matched to a gene: 13. The CDR3 consists of 17 residues. CDR1 and CDR2 from the germline V gene are KGHDR and SFDVKD.

This clonotype has only a few counts. With a much larger clone just one base away, this may be a read error. This chain connects TRBV20-1 to TRBJ2-3, with D possibly being TRBD2 (7 bases). The germline gives CDR1 DFQATT, CDR2 SNEGSKA (reference sequence). This CDR3 is built from 14 residues. This chain's CDR3 is CSAVGGRWTATQYF. CDR3 nucleotide sequence: TGCAGTGCAGTGGGCGGGAGATGGACAGCTACGCAGTATTTT.

This chain joins TRBV10-3 and TRBJ2-3; the match to TRBD1 covers 7 bases. J lost 4 bases, V lost 6 bases, and 10 bases had no gene match. Germline CDR1 and CDR2: ENHRY and SYGVKD. CDR3 size: 15 residues. CDR3 DNA: TGTGCCATCAGGGATGACAGGGCTAGATCAGATACGCAGTATTTT. It yields the protein CAIRDDRARSDTQYF.

The table lists this clonotype with many counts. This chain joins TRBV9 and TRBJ2-2, with D perhaps TRBD2 (5 bases). The V gene lost 3 bases and the J gene lost 3 bases, with 6 bases spanning the gap. CDR1 and CDR2 (germline): SGDLS, YYNGEE. The CDR3 covers 13 residues. The CDR3 region is CASSEEDTGELFF. CDR3 in DNA: TGTGCCAGCAGCGAGGAGGACACCGGGGAGCTGTTTTTT. Full variable domain (outside the CDR3, taken from reference TRBV9 and TRBJ2-2): DSGVTQTPKHLITATGQRVTLRCSPRSGDLSVYWYQQSLDQGLQFLIQYYNGEERAKGNILERFSAQQFPDLHSELNLSSLELGDSALYFCASSEEDTGELFFGEGSRLTVL.

This clonotype was found many times. The V gene is TRBV7-9, the J gene TRBJ2-7; 12 nucleotides line up with TRBD2. This CDR3 is 16 amino acids long. Trimming cost V 5 bases and J 3 bases; bases outside gene matches: 8. From germline, CDR1 is SEHNR and CDR2 FQNEAQ (reference sequence). CDR3 protein: CASSRAGTSGFYEQYF. The CDR3 nucleotides read TGTGCCAGCAGCCGCGCGGGGACTAGCGGGTTCTACGAGCAGTACTTC. Based on the CDR3 plus reference TRBV7-9 and TRBJ2-7, the full variable domain is DTGVSQNPRHKITKRGQNVTFRCDPISEHNRLYWYRQTLGQGPEFLTYFQNEAQLEKSRLLSDRFSAERPKGSFSTLEIQRTEQGDSAMYLCASSRAGTSGFYEQYFGPGTRLTVT.

This clonotype was recorded many times. The rearrangement joins TRBV2 to TRBJ1-2; weak D call: TRBD1 (5 bases). Germline V gene data show CDR1 as SNHLY and CDR2 as FYNNEI. V shed 4 bases and J shed 9 bases, with 15 bases lying between them. This CDR3 contains 13 residues. This chain's CDR3 is CASSVLGLSSYTF. CDR3 bases: TGTGCCAGCAGTGTTCTGGGGCTGAGTAGCTACACCTTC.

Many counts were recorded for this clonotype. The V gene is TRBV7-9, the J gene TRBJ2-5; D is unclear. Trimming left V 6 bases short and J 2 bases short, with 16 bases between. There are 15 residues in the CDR3. Germline assignment: CDR1 SEHNR and CDR2 FQNEAQ (reference sequence). The CDR3: CASSFDPGRQETQYF. The DNA for the CDR3 is TGTGCCAGCAGTTTCGATCCGGGTCGACAAGAGACCCAGTACTTC.

This clonotype was found many times. The chain is built from TRBV6-5 and TRBJ1-6; 7 bases agree with TRBD1. The V segment lost 2 bases and the J segment 9 bases; nucleotides outside the gene matches: 7. This CDR3 is 15 amino acids long. CDR1 and CDR2 from the germline V gene are MNHEY and SVGAGI. The CDR3 coding sequence is TGTGCCAGCAGTTACCAACAGGGGTTGACTTCACCCCTCCACTTT. It codes for CASSYQQGLTSPLHF.

This clonotype was counted many times. The V gene is TRBV20-1, the J gene TRBJ2-4; 8 bases line up with TRBD1. The germline V gene encodes CDR1 DFQATT and CDR2 SNEGSKA (reference sequence). This CDR3 has 15 residues. The CDR3 DNA sequence: TGCAGCCCTTGGGGGCAGGGGGCGGCCAAAAACATTCAGTACTTC. Encoded protein: CSPWGQGAAKNIQYF.

In the case of this clonotype: The junction does not match germline at one end; this may be a read error. The gene calls are TRBV7-9 and TRBJ1-1; D may be TRBD1 (6 bases). CDR1 and CDR2 (germline): SEHNR, FQNEAQ (reference sequence). The CDR3 is made up of 15 amino acids. The CDR3 is CAGSPPGVSNTEAFF. The DNA for the CDR3 is TGTGCCGGCAGCCCCCCAGGGGTGTCGAACACTGAAGCTTTCTTT.

Details on this clonotype: Being one base from a much bigger clone, this may be a read error. The chain employs TRBV20-1 and TRBJ2-1, with D maybe TRBD2 (5 bases). Germline V gives CDR1 DFQATT, CDR2 SNEGSKA (reference sequence). The CDR3 is 12 amino acids. The CDR3 here is CSALLLGDEPFF. The CDR3 DNA reads as TGCAGTGCTCTCCTCCTCGGGGATGAGCCGTTCTTC.

This clonotype was detected ten times or more. The CDR3 ends on some other residue instead of the conserved phenylalanine or tryptophan, so this is likely a read error. The V call is TRBV13, the J call TRBJ2-7; the match to TRBD1 covers 8 bases. CDR3 size: 14 residues. In germline, CDR1 is PRHDT, CDR2 FYEKMQ (reference sequence). The ends lost 5 bases at V and 7 bases at J; junction bases unmatched: 10. This CDR3 is CASSRGQAAQEQYL. The CDR3 DNA reads TGTGCCAGCAGCCGGGGACAGGCAGCCCAAGAGCAGTACCTC.

In this sample, this clonotype turned up a few times. A much larger clone differs by one base, so this may be a read error. The genes are TRBV5-4 and TRBJ2-7, with D unresolved. Trimming stripped 0 bases from V and 9 bases from J, with 16 bases between. CDR3 size: 14 residues. Looked up from germline, CDR1 is SGHNT and CDR2 is YYREEE (reference sequence). Here the CDR3 reads CASSLGGARILQYF. In DNA, the CDR3 is TGTGCCAGCAGCTTGGGTGGCGCTCGGATTTTGCAGTACTTC. Using reference TRBV5-4 and TRBJ2-7 for the parts outside the CDR3, the full variable domain is ETGVTQSPTHLIKTRGQQVTLRCSSQSGHNTVSWYQQALGQGPQFIFQYYREEENGRGNFPPRFSGLQFPNYSSELNVNALELDDSALYLCASSLGGARILQYFGPGTRLTVT.

The chain is built from TRBV19 and TRBJ1-4, with no clear D. The germline V gene encodes CDR1 LNHDA and CDR2 SQIVND (reference sequence). The CDR3 spans 15 residues. The V end was cut by 2 bases, the J end by 4 bases, with 11 bases between. The CDR3 DNA reads as TGTGCCAGTAGTATAAGGCACGGGAGTAATGAAAAACTGTTTTTT. It translates to CASSIRHGSNEKLFF.